This TCR beta chain was sequenced in a study of identical twins. Broader study findings: A cross-sectional statistical analysis, not follow-up of the same donors, supported the conclusions. Abundant cord blood beta clonotypes carried fewer insertions; memory repertoires showed none.

CDR1 and CDR2 from the germline V gene are MGHDK and SYGVNS. There are 13 residues in the CDR3. Trimming took 6 bases from V and 8 from J, leaving 16 bases between them. Everyone who donated was a healthy Caucasian. In this sample, this clonotype turned up a few times. Its specificity is unknown. A single record per CDR3 protein comes from TCRdb applying MiXCR to the 5' RACE reads. Of over 200,000 distinct CDR3 sequences listed, under 8.5% are singletons. The data also belong to a second study, concerning T cells expressing NK-cell markers. As that study records: Six donors had dominant NKG2C+ clonotypes that comprised about 1.0-7.0% of their CD8+ T cells.

The clonotype comes from a woman aged 18-35 years in good health. The chain combines TRBV25-1 with TRBJ1-2, with D unclear. Material for sequencing was CD8+ T cells sorted from blood. As DNA, the CDR3 is TGTGCCAGCAGCTCGGGTTGGGGAGGAGGCTACACCTTC. It is translated as CASSSGWGGGYTF.